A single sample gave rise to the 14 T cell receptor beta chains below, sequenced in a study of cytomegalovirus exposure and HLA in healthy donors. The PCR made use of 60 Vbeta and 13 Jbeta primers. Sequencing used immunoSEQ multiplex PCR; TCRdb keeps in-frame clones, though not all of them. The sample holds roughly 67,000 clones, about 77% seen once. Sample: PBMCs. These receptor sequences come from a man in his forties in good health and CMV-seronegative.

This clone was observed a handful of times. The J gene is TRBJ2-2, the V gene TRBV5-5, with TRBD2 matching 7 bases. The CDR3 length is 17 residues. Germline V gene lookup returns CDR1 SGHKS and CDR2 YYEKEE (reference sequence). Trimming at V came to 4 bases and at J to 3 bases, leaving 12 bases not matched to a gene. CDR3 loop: CASSSAAGPSYTGELFF. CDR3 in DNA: TGTGCCAGCAGCAGTGCAGCGGGGCCGTCATACACCGGGGAGCTGTTTTTT. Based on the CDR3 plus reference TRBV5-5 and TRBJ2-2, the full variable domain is DAGVTQSPTHLIKTRGQQVTLRCSPISGHKSVSWYQQVLGQGPQFIFQYYEKEERGRGNFPDRFSARQFPNYSSELNVNALLLGDSALYLCASSSAAGPSYTGELFFGEGSRLTVL.

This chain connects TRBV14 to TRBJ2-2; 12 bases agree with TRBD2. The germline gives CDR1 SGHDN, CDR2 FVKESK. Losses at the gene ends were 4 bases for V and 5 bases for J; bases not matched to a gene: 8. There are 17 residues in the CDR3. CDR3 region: CASSPGLAGKLTGELFF. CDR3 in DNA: TGTGCCAGCAGCCCAGGACTAGCGGGAAAGTTAACCGGGGAGCTGTTTTTT.

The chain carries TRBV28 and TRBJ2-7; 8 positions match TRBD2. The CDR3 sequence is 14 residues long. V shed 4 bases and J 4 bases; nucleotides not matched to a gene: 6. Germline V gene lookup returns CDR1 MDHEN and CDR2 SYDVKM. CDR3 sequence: CASSSGRARYEQYF. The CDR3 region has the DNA TGTGCCAGCAGTTCCGGGAGGGCCCGGTACGAGCAGTACTTC.

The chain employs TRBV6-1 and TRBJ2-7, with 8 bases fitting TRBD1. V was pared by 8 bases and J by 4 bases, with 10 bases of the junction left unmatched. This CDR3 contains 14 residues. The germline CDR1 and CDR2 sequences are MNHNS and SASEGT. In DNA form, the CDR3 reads TGTGCCAGCCACCCCCAGGGGGCGGGGTACGAGCAGTACTTC. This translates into CASHPQGAGYEQYF.

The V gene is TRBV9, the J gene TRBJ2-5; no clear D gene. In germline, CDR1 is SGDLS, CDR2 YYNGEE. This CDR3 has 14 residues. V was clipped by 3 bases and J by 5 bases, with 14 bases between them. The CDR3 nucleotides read TGTGCCAGCAGCGCCCGGCCCCTGCGGGAGACCCAGTACTTC. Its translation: CASSARPLRETQYF. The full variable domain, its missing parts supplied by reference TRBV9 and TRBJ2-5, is DSGVTQTPKHLITATGQRVTLRCSPRSGDLSVYWYQQSLDQGLQFLIQYYNGEERAKGNILERFSAQQFPDLHSELNLSSLELGDSALYFCASSARPLRETQYFGPGTRLLVL.

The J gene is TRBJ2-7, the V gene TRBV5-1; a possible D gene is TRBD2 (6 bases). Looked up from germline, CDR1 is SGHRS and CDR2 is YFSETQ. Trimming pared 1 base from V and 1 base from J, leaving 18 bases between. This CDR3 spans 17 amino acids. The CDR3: CASSLRDKPGESYEQYF. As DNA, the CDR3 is TGCGCCAGCAGCTTGAGAGATAAACCGGGGGAGTCCTACGAGCAGTACTTC. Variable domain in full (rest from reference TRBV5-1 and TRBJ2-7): KAGVTQTPRYLIKTRGQQVTLSCSPISGHRSVSWYQQTPGQGLQFLFEYFSETQRNKGNFPGRFSGRQFSNSRSEMNVSTLELGDSALYLCASSLRDKPGESYEQYFGPGTRLTVT.

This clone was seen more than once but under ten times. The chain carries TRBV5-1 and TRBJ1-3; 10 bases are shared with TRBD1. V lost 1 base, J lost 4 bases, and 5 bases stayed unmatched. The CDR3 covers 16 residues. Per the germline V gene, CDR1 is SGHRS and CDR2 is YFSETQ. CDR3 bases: TGCGCCAGCAGCTTGCCCGGGACAGGGGTCGGAAACACCATATATTTT. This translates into CASSLPGTGVGNTIYF.

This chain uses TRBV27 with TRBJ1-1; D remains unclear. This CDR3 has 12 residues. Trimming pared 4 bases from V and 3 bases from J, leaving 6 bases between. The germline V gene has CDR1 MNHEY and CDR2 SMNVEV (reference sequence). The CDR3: CASSSRDTEAFF. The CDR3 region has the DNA TGTGCCAGCAGTTCGAGGGACACTGAAGCTTTCTTT.

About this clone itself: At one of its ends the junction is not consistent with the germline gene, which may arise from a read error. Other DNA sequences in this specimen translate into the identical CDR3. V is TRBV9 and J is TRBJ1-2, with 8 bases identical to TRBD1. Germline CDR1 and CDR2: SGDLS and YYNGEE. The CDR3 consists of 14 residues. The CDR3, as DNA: TGTGCCAGCAGCCTTGACAGGGGTAGCTATGGCTACACTTTC. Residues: CASSLDRGSYGYTF.

The chain's CDR3 is CASSIQGAGYGYTF. The CDR3 nucleotides are TGTGCCAGCAGCATACAGGGCGCGGGCTATGGCTACACCTTC. The chain employs TRBV5-6 and TRBJ1-2; perhaps TRBD1 as D (6 bases). The V end was cut by 4 bases, the J end by 4 bases, with 14 bases between. This CDR3 spans 14 amino acids. Looked up from germline, CDR1 is SGHDT and CDR2 is YYEEEE.

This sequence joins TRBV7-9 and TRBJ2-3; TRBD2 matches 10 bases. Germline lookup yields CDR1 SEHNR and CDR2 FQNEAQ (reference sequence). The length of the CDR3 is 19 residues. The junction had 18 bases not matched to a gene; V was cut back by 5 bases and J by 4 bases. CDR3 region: CASSPALTLAGGPADTQYF. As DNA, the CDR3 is TGTGCCAGCAGCCCAGCCCTCACCTTAGCGGGGGGCCCCGCAGATACGCAGTATTTT.

As DNA, the CDR3 is TGCGCCAGCTTAGCGGACCCTAGCACAGATACGCAGTATTTT. This translates into CASLADPSTDTQYF. The V gene is TRBV5-1, the J gene TRBJ2-3; TRBD2 might be the D (6 bases). The germline V gene encodes CDR1 SGHRS and CDR2 YFSETQ. Trimming took off 7 bases at V and 0 bases at J, with 12 bases between the two ends. This CDR3 is built from 14 residues.

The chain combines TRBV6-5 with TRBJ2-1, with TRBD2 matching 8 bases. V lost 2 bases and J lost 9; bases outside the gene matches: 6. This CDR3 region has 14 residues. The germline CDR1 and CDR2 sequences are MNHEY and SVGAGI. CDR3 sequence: CASSYGSGKAEQFF. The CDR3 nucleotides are TGTGCCAGCAGTTACGGTAGCGGGAAGGCTGAGCAGTTCTTC.

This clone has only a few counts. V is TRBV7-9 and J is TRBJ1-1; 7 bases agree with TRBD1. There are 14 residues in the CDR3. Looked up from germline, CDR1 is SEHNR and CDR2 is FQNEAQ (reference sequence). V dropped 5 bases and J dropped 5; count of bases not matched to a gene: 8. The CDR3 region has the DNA TGTGCCAGCAGCACGAGGACAGGAGGGACTGAAGCTTTCTTT. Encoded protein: CASSTRTGGTEAFF.